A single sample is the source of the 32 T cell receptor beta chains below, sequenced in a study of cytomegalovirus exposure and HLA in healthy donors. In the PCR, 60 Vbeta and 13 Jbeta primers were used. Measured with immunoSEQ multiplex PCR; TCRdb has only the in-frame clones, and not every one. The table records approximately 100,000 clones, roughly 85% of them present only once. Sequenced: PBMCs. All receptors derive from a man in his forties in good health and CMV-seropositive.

In DNA, the CDR3 is TGTGCCAGCAGTGAACTTGGGAGCGCTAACTATGGCTACACCTTC. Encoded protein: CASSELGSANYGYTF. The rearrangement joins TRBV2 to TRBJ1-2, with D hard to call. CDR1 and CDR2 (germline): SNHLY, FYNNEI. V lost 2 bases, J lost 0 bases, and 10 bases lay in between. This CDR3 spans 15 amino acids.

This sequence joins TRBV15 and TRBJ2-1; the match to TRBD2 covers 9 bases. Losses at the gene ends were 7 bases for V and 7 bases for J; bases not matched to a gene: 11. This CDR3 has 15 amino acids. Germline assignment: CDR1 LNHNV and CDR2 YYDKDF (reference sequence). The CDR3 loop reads CATMRNAGGRNEQFF. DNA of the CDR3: TGTGCCACCATGCGGAACGCGGGAGGGCGGAATGAGCAGTTCTTC.

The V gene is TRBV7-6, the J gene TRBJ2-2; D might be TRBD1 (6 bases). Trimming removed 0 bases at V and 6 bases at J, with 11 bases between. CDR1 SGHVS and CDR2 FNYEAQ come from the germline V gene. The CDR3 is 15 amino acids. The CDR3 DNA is TGTGCCAGCAGCTTAGCACTGACAGGCCCCGGGGAGCTGTTTTTT. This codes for CASSLALTGPGELFF.

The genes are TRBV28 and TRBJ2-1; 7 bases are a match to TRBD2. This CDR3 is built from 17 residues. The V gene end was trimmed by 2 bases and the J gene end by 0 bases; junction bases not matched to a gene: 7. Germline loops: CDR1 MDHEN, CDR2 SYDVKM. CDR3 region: CASSLGTTLPSYNEQFF. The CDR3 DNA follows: TGTGCCAGCAGTTTAGGGACTACCCTCCCCTCCTACAATGAGCAGTTCTTC.

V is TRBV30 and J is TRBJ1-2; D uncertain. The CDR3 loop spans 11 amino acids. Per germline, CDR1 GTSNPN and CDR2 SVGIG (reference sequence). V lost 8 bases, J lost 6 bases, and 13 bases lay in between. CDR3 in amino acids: CAHGPGDGYTF. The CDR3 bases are TGTGCCCACGGGCCGGGAGATGGCTACACCTTC.

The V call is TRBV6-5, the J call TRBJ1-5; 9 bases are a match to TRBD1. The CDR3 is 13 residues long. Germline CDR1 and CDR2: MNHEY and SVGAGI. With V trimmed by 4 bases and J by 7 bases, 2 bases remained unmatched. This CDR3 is CASSSDRGQPQHF. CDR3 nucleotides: TGTGCCAGCAGTTCAGACAGGGGGCAGCCCCAGCATTTT.

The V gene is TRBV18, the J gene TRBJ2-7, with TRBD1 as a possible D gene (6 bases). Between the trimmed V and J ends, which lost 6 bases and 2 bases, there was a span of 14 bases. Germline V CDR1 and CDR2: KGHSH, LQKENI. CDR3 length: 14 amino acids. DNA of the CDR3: TGTGCCAGCTCCCGGGACAAGGGCCCCTACGAGCAGTACTTC. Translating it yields CASSRDKGPYEQYF.

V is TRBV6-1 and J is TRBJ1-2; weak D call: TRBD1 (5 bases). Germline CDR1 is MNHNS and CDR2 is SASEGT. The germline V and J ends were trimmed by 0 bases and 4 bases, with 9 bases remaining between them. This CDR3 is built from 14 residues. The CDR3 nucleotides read TGTGCCAGCAGTGAAGCTGCGGGGGTCTATGGCTACACCTTC. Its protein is CASSEAAGVYGYTF.

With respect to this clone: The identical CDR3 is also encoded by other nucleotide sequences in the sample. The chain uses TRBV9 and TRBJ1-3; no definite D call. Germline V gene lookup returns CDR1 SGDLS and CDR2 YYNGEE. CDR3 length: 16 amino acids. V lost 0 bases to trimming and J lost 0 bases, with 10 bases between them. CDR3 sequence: CASSVDGGPSGNTIYF. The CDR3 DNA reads TGTGCCAGCAGCGTAGATGGAGGTCCCTCTGGAAACACCATATATTTT.

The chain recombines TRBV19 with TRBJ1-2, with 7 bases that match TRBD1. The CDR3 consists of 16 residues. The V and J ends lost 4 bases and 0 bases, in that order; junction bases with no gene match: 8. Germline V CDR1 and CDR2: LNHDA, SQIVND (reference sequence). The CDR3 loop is CASSRTTGPANYGYTF. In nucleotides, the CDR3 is TGTGCCAGTAGTAGGACGACAGGGCCAGCTAACTATGGCTACACCTTC.

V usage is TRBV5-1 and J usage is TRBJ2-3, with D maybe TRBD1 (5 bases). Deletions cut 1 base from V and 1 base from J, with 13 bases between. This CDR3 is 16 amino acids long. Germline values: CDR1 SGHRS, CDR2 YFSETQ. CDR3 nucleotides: TGCGCCAGCAGCTTGTCCTGGATAGGGGGCACAGATACGCAGTATTTT. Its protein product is CASSLSWIGGTDTQYF.

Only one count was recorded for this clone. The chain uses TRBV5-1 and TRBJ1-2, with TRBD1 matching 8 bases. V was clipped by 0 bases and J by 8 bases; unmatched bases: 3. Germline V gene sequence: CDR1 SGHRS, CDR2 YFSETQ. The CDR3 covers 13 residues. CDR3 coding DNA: TGCGCCAGCAGCTTGGATGACAGGGGAGGCTACACCTTC. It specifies CASSLDDRGGYTF.

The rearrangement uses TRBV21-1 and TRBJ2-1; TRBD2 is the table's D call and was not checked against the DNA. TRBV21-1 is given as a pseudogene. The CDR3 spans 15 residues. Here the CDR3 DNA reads TGTGCCAGCCCTGGGACTAGCGGGGAGAGGGATGAGCAGTTCTTC. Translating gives CASPGTSGERDEQFF.

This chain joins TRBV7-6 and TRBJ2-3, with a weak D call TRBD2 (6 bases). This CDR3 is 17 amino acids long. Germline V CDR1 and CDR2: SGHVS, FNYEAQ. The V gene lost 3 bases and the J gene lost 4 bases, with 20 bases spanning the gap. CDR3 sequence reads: CASSFGTGRRESDTQYF. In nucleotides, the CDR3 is TGTGCCAGCAGCTTTGGCACGGGGAGGCGGGAATCAGATACGCAGTATTTT.

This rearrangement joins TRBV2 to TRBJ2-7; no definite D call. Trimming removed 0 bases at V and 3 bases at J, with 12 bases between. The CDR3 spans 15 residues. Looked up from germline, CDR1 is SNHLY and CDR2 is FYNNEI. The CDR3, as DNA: TGTGCCAGCAGTGAAGCGCGGCTAGTTGTCTACGAGCAGTACTTC. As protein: CASSEARLVVYEQYF.

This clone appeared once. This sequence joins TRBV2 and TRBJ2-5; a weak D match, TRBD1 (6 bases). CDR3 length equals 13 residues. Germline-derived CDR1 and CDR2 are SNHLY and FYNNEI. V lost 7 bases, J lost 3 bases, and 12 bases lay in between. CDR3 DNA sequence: TGTGCCAGCAAACCGGACAGAAAAGAGACCCAGTACTTC. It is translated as CASKPDRKETQYF.

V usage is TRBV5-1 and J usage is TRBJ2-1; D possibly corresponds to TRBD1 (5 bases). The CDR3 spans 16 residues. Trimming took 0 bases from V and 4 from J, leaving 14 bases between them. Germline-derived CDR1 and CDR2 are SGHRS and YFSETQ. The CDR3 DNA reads TGCGCCAGCAGCTTGGAGGGGTCAGGAATATACAATGAGCAGTTCTTC. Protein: CASSLEGSGIYNEQFF.

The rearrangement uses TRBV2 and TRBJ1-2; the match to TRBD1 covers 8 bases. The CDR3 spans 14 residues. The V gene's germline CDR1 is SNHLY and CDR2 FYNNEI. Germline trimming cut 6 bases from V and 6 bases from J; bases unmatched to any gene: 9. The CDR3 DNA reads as TGTGCCAGCAGGGAACAGGGGGGCCGGGATGGCTACACCTTC. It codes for CASREQGGRDGYTF. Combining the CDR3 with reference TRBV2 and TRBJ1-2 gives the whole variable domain EPEVTQTPSHQVTQMGQEVILRCVPISNHLYFYWYRQILGQKVEFLVSFYNNEISEKSEIFDDQFSVERPDGSNFTLKIRSTKLEDSAMYFCASREQGGRDGYTFGSGTRLTVV.

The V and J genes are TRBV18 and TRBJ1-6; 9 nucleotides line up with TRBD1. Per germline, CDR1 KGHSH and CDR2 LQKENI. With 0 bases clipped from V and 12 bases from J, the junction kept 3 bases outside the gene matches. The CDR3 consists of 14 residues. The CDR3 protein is CASSPPGQGLPLHF. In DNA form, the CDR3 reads TGTGCCAGCTCACCACCGGGACAGGGCCTACCCCTCCACTTT.

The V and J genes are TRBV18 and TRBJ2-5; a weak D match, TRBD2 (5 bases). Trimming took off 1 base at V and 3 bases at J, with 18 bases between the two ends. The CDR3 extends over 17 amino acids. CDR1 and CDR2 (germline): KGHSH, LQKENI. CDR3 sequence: CASSPLMGLREKETQYF. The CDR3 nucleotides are TGTGCCAGCTCACCACTAATGGGGTTAAGGGAGAAAGAGACCCAGTACTTC.

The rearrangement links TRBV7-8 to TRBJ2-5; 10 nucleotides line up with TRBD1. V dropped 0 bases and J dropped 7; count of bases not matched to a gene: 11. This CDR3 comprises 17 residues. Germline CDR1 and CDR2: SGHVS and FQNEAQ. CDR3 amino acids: CASSLAEDRGARVTQYF. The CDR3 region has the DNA TGTGCCAGCAGCTTAGCTGAGGACAGGGGGGCAAGAGTGACCCAGTACTTC.

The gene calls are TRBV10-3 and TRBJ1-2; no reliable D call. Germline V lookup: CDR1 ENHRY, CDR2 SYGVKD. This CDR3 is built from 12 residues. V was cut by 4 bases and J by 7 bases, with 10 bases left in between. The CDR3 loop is CAISGGGRGYTF. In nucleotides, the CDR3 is TGTGCCATCAGTGGCGGAGGGCGTGGCTACACCTTC.

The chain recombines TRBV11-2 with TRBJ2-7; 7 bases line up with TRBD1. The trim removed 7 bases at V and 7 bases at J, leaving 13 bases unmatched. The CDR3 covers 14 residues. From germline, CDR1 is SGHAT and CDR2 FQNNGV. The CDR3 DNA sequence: TGTGCCAGCAACCTCGGGACAGTTGCTGGGGAGCAGTACTTC. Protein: CASNLGTVAGEQYF.

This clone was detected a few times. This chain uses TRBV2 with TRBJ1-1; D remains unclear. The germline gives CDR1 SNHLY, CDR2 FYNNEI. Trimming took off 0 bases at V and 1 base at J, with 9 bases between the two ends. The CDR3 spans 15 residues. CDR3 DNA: TGTGCCAGCAGTGAAGCGCGGGCCCCGAACACTGAAGCTTTCTTT. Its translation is CASSEARAPNTEAFF.

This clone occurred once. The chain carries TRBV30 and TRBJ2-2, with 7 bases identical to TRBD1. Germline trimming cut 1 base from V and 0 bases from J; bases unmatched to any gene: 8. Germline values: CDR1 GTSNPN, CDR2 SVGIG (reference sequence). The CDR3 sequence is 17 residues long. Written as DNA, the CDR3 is TGTGCCTGGAGTGATTGGGACAGCTTGGCGAACACCGGGGAGCTGTTTTTT. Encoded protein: CAWSDWDSLANTGELFF.

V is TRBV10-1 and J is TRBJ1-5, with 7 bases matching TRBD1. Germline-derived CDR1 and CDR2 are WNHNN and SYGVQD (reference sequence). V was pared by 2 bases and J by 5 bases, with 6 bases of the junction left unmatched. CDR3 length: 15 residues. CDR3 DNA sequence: TGCGCCAGCAGTGAGGGGCCAGGGGGTTATCAGCCCCAGCATTTT. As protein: CASSEGPGGYQPQHF.

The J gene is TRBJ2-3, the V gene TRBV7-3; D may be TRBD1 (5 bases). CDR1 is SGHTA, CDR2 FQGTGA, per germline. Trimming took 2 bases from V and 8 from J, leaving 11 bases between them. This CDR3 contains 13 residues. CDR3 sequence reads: CASSLYDQGTQYF. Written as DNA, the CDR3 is TGTGCCAGCAGCTTATACGACCAGGGTACGCAGTATTTT.

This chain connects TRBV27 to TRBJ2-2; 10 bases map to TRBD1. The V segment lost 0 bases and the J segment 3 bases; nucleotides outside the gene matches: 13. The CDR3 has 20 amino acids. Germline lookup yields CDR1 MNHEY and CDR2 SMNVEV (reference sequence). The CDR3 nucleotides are TGTGCCAGCAGTTTATCACGCGCGCGAAGGGACAGGGGTTACACCGGGGAGCTGTTTTTT. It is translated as CASSLSRARRDRGYTGELFF.

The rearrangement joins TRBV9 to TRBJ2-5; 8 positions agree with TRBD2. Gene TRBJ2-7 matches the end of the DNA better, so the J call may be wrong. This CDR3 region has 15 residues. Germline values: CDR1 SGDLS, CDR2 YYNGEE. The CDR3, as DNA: TGTGCCAGCAGCGTCGGGGGGGAAAGCTCCTACGAGCAGTACTTC. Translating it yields CASSVGGESSYEQYF.

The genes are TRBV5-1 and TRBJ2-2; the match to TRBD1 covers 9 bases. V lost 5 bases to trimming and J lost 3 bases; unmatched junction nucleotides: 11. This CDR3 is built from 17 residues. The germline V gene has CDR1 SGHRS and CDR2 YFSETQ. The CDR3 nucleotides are TGCGCCAGCAGAAACCCGGGACAGGGCCAACACACCGGGGAGCTGTTTTTT. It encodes CASRNPGQGQHTGELFF.

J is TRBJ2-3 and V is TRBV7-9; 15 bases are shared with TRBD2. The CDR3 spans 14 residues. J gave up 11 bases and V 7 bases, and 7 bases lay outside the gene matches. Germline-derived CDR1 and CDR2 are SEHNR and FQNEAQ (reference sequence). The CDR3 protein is CASIGLAGGRGQYF. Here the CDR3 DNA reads TGTGCCAGCATCGGACTAGCGGGGGGGCGAGGGCAGTATTTT.

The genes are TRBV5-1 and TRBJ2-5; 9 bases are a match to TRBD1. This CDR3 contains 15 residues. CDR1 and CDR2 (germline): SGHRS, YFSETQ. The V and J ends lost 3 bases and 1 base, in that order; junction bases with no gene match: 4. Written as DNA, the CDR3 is TGCGCCAGCAGCTCTTTGACAGGGGGCCAAGAGACCCAGTACTTC. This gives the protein CASSSLTGGQETQYF.